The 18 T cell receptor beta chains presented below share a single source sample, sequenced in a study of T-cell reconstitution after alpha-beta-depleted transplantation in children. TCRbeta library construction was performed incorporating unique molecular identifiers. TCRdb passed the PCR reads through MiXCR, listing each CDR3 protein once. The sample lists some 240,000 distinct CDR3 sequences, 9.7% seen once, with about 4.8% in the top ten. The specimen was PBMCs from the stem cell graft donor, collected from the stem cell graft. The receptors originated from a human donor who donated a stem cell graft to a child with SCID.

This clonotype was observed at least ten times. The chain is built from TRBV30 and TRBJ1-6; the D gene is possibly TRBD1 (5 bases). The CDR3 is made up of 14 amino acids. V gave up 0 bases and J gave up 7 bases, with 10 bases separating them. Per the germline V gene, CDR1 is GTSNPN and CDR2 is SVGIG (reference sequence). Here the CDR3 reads CAWSVGVPNSPLHF. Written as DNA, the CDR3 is TGTGCCTGGAGTGTAGGGGTCCCCAATTCACCCCTCCACTTT.

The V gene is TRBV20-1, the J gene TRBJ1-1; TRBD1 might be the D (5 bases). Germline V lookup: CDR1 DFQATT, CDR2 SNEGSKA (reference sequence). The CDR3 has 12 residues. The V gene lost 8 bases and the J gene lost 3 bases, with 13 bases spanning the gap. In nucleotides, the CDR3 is TGCAGTCCAACACAAGGGGACACTGAAGCTTTCTTT. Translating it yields CSPTQGDTEAFF.

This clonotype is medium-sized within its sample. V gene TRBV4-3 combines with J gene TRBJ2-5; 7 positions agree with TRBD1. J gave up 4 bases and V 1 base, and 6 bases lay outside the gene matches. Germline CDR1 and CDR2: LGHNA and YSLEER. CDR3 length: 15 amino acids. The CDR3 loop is CASSQGWNRGETQYF. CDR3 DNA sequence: TGCGCCAGCAGCCAAGGGTGGAACAGGGGAGAGACCCAGTACTTC.

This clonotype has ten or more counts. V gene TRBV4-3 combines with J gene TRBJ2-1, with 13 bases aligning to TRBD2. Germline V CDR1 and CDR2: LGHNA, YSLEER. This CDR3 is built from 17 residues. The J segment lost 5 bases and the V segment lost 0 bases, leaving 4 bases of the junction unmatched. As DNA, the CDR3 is TGCGCCAGCAGCCAAGATCTCGGACTAGCGGGGGACAATGAGCAGTTCTTC. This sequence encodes CASSQDLGLAGDNEQFF.

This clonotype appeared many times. The CDR3 spells CATSEAGGGNQPQHF. The CDR3 DNA follows: TGTGCCACCAGTGAGGCTGGGGGCGGCAATCAGCCCCAGCATTTT. The chain combines TRBV24-1 with TRBJ1-5; D is possibly TRBD1 (6 bases). V was trimmed by 4 bases and J by 2 bases, leaving 11 bases between them. This CDR3 is 15 amino acids long. Germline V CDR1 and CDR2: KGHDR, SFDVKD.

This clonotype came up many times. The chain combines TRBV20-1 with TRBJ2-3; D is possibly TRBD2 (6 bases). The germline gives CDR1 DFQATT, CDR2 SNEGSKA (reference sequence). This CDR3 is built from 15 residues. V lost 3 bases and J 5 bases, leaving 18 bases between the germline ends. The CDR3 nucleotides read TGCAGTGCTAGGGTTCCCGGGACTTCCTTAGATACGCAGTATTTT. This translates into CSARVPGTSLDTQYF.

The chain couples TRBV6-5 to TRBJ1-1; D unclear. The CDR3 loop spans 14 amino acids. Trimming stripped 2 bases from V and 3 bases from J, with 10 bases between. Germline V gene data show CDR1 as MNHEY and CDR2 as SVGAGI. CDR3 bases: TGTGCCAGCAGTTACCGACATTTGGACACTGAAGCTTTCTTT. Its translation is CASSYRHLDTEAFF.

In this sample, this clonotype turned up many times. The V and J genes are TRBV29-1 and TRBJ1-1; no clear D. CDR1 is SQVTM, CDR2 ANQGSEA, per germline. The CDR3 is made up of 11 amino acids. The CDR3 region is CSTYKGTEAFF. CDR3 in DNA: TGCAGTACCTACAAGGGCACTGAAGCTTTCTTT.

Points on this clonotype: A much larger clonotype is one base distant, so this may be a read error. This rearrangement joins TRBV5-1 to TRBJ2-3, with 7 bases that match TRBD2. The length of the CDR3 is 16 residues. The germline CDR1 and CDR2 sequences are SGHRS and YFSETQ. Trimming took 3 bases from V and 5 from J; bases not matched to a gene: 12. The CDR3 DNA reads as TGCGCCAGCAGCTCATGGGGGGGGACCCTCCGAGATACGCAGTATTTT. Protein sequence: CASSSWGGTLRDTQYF.

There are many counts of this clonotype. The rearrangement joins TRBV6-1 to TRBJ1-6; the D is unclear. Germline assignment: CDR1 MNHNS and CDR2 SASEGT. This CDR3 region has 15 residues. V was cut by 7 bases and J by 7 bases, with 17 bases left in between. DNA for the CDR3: TGTGCCAGCACCCCCCGGGTGGGGAGAAATTCACCCCTCCACTTT. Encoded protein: CASTPRVGRNSPLHF.

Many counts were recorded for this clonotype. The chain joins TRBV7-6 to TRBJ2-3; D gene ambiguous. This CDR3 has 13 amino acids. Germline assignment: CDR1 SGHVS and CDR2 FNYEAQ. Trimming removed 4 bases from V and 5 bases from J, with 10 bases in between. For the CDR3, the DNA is TGTGCCAGCAGCTGGGGATTGGGAGATACGCAGTATTTT. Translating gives CASSWGLGDTQYF.

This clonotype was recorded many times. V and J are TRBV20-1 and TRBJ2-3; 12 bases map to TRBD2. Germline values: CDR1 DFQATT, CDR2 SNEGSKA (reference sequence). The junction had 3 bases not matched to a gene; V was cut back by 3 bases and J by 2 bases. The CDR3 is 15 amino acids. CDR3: CSASLAGGPTDTQYF. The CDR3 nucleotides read TGCAGTGCTAGTCTAGCGGGGGGGCCCACAGATACGCAGTATTTT.

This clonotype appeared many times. In DNA, the CDR3 is TGTGCCAGCAGGATTCCGACAGGCGGGAACACTGAAGCTTTCTTT. Protein: CASRIPTGGNTEAFF. The genes are TRBV7-9 and TRBJ1-1, with D perhaps TRBD1 (6 bases). From germline, CDR1 is SEHNR and CDR2 FQNEAQ (reference sequence). The V gene lost 6 bases and the J gene lost 1 base, with 15 bases spanning the gap. The CDR3 loop spans 15 amino acids. Filled out from reference TRBV7-9 and TRBJ1-1, the complete variable domain reads DTGVSQNPRHKITKRGQNVTFRCDPISEHNRLYWYRQTLGQGPEFLTYFQNEAQLEKSRLLSDRFSAERPKGSFSTLEIQRTEQGDSAMYLCASRIPTGGNTEAFFGQGTRLTVV.

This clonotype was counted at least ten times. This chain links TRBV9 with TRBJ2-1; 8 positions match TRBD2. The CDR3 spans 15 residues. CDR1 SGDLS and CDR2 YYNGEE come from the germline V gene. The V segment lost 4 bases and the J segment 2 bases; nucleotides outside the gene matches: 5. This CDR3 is CASSQRGFPYNEQFF. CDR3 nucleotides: TGTGCCAGCAGCCAGCGGGGGTTTCCCTACAATGAGCAGTTCTTC.

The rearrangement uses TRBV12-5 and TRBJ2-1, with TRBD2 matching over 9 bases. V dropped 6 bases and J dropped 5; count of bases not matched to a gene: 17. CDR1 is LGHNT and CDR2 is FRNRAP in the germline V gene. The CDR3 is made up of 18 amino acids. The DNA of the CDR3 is TGTGCTAGTGGAGGCGGGGGGGCGGTAACGGGTCGCAACAATGAGCAGTTCTTC. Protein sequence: CASGGGGAVTGRNNEQFF.

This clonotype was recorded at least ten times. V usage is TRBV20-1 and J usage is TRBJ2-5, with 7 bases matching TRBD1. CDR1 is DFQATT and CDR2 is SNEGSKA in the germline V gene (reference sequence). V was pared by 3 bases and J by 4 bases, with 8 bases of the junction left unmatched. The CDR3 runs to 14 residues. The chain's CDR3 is CSASTGVYRETQYF. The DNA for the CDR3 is TGCAGTGCTAGTACAGGGGTTTACCGAGAGACCCAGTACTTC.

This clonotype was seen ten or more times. The CDR3 DNA is TGCAGTGCTAGAGGGTCGGACAGGGTCTACGAGCAGTACTTC. Translating it yields CSARGSDRVYEQYF. The rearrangement links TRBV20-1 to TRBJ2-7; 8 bases map to TRBD1. The CDR3 length is 14 residues. Trimming took 1 base from V and 3 from J; bases not matched to a gene: 5. Germline V CDR1 and CDR2: DFQATT, SNEGSKA (reference sequence).

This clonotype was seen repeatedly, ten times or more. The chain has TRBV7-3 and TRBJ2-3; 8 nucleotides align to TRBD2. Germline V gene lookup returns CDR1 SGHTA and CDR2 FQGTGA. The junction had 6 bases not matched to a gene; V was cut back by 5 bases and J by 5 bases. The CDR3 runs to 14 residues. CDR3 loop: CASSRTSGRDTQYF. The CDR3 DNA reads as TGTGCCAGCAGCCGAACTAGCGGAAGAGATACGCAGTATTTT. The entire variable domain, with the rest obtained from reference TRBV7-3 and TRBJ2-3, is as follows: GAGVSQTPSNKVTEKGKYVELRCDPISGHTALYWYRQSLGQGPEFLIYFQGTGAADDSGLPNDRFFAVRPEGSVSTLKIQRTERGDSAVYLCASSRTSGRDTQYFGPGTRLTVL.